This T cell receptor (beta chain) was identified in a study of siplizumab effects on memory and regulatory T cells. CDR1 is MGHRA, CDR2 YSYEKL, per germline. The CDR3 spans 13 residues. Sequencing used immunoSEQ multiplex PCR; TCRdb keeps in-frame clones, though not all of them. The sample yields 9,500 to 15,000 clones, approximately 45% seen once. Cells from the mixed lymphocyte reaction were cocultured for five to six days at 37°C. This clone occurred a few times. Its antigen is as yet unknown. At one boundary the junction diverges from the germline segment, which might be a read error. The sample comprised CFSE-low (dividing) CD8+ T cells sorted from an allogeneic mixed lymphocyte reaction. The chain uses TRBV4-1 and TRBJ2-2; the D is unclear. This clonotype was obtained from a human donor in good health; the cells came from an allogeneic mixed lymphocyte reaction. Some clones in this sample may be carry-over from other donors' samples. CDR3 coding DNA: TGTGCCAGCAGAGAAACCTCTACCGGGGAGCTGTTTTTT. It translates to CASRETSTGELFF.